This TCR beta chain was captured by sequencing in a study of cytomegalovirus exposure and HLA in healthy donors. This clone was observed a single time. Clones were sequenced by immunoSEQ multiplex PCR, and TCRdb holds only the in-frame ones, with some missing. The sample consists of 150,000 to 200,000 clones, roughly 85% of them appearing once. Germline assignment: CDR1 SGHVS and CDR2 FNYEAQ. This CDR3 contains 17 residues. V lost 0 bases to trimming and J lost 10 bases; unmatched junction nucleotides: 14. Sequencing used PBMCs. This clonotype was obtained from a young man in good health and CMV-seropositive. The chain carries TRBV7-6 and TRBJ2-1; 8 nucleotides match TRBD2. CDR3 nucleotides: TGTGCCAGCAGCTTAGCGCTTCAGCGGGGGCCCCAGGAGGAGCAGTTCTTC. Translated: CASSLALQRGPQEEQFF.